The rows below give T cell receptor beta chains drawn from one sample of a study of T cells in Graves' hyperthyroidism and ophthalmopathy. Using its own MiXCR run on the multiplex PCR reads, TCRdb lists one record per CDR3 protein. The sample shows around 350,000 distinct CDR3 sequences, about 18% of them seen only once. Sequenced input: blood. All receptors derive from a woman younger than 30 with Graves' hyperthyroidism. Both conserved end residues are part of each CDR3. The order of the fields is J gene, D gene, V gene, clone size, CDR3 protein, CDR3 DNA. A D gene is named only where the DNA matches it firmly. The size field is filled for only some rows; it gives once, few, many or a size class.

j_call: TRBJ1-1; d_call: NA; v_call: TRBV6-1; clone_size: NA; cdr3_aa: CASRTRTVGDTEAFF; cdr3_nt: TGTGCCAGCAGGACGCGGACAGTAGGGGACACTGAAGCTTTCTTT
j_call: TRBJ1-6; d_call: NA; v_call: TRBV2; clone_size: few; cdr3_aa: CASSERTSSPLHF; cdr3_nt: TGTGCCAGCAGTGAAAGGACCAGCTCACCCCTCCACTTT
j_call: TRBJ1-5; d_call: NA; v_call: TRBV30; clone_size: many; cdr3_aa: CAWSGANQPQHF; cdr3_nt: TGTGCCTGGAGCGGGGCCAATCAGCCCCAGCATTTT
j_call: TRBJ1-1; d_call: NA; v_call: TRBV3-1; clone_size: few; cdr3_aa: CSSSLSRTTEAFF; cdr3_nt: TGTTCCAGCAGTCTATCGCGAACCACTGAAGCTTTCTTT
j_call: TRBJ1-4; d_call: NA; v_call: TRBV11-2; clone_size: NA; cdr3_aa: CASSLYGEKLFF; cdr3_nt: TGTGCCAGCAGCTTATACGGTGAAAAACTGTTTTTT
j_call: TRBJ1-2; d_call: NA; v_call: TRBV28; clone_size: many; cdr3_aa: CASSLSWPGSNYGYTF; cdr3_nt: TGTGCCAGCAGTTTAAGTTGGCCAGGGTCTAACTATGGCTACACCTTC
j_call: TRBJ1-3; d_call: TRBD1; v_call: TRBV11-1; clone_size: NA; cdr3_aa: CASSLETGAFGNTIYF; cdr3_nt: TGTGCCAGCAGCTTAGAGACAGGGGCTTTTGGAAACACCATATATTTT
j_call: TRBJ2-3; d_call: NA; v_call: TRBV9; clone_size: many; cdr3_aa: CASSPSGPLRAQYF; cdr3_nt: TGTGCCAGCAGCCCATCGGGGCCTTTGCGGGCGCAGTATTTT
j_call: TRBJ2-7; d_call: NA; v_call: TRBV6-1; clone_size: NA; cdr3_aa: CASGVTDFMYEQYF; cdr3_nt: TGTGCCAGCGGGGTGACAGACTTTATGTACGAGCAGTACTTC
j_call: TRBJ1-5; d_call: NA; v_call: TRBV10-3; clone_size: NA; cdr3_aa: CAVSGLPGGSNQPQHF; cdr3_nt: TGTGCCGTGTCGGGACTCCCCGGGGGTAGCAATCAGCCCCAGCATTTT
j_call: TRBJ1-1; d_call: NA; v_call: TRBV4-1; clone_size: NA; cdr3_aa: CASSQWPGKNTEAFF; cdr3_nt: TGCGCCAGCAGCCAATGGCCAGGCAAGAACACTGAAGCTTTCTTT
j_call: TRBJ1-1; d_call: NA; v_call: TRBV6-5; clone_size: many; cdr3_aa: CASSYRVETEAFF; cdr3_nt: TGTGCCAGCAGCTACAGGGTTGAAACTGAAGCTTTCTTT
j_call: TRBJ2-2; d_call: TRBD2; v_call: TRBV11-2; clone_size: few; cdr3_aa: CASSLGLGLAGYTGELFF; cdr3_nt: TGTGCCAGCAGCCTGGGCCTCGGACTAGCGGGGTACACCGGGGAGCTGTTTTTT
j_call: TRBJ2-4; d_call: NA; v_call: TRBV20-1; clone_size: few; cdr3_aa: CSARLAKNIQYF; cdr3_nt: TGCAGTGCTAGGCTAGCCAAAAACATTCAGTACTTC
j_call: TRBJ2-5; d_call: TRBD1; v_call: TRBV14; clone_size: many; cdr3_aa: CASSPNRGTQYF; cdr3_nt: TGTGCCAGCAGCCCTAACAGGGGGACCCAGTACTTC
j_call: TRBJ1-1; d_call: NA; v_call: TRBV28; clone_size: many; cdr3_aa: CASIRGLNTEAFF; cdr3_nt: TGTGCCAGCATCCGGGGATTGAACACTGAAGCTTTCTTT
j_call: TRBJ2-5; d_call: TRBD2; v_call: TRBV12-3/TRBV12-4; clone_size: NA; cdr3_aa: CASRVVAGARYQETQYF; cdr3_nt: TGTGCCAGCAGGGTGGTAGCGGGGGCCAGGTACCAAGAGACCCAGTACTTC
j_call: TRBJ1-2; d_call: TRBD1; v_call: TRBV10-3; clone_size: many; cdr3_aa: CAISEEYDRDHNYGYTF; cdr3_nt: TGTGCCATCAGTGAGGAATATGACAGGGATCATAACTATGGCTACACCTTC
j_call: TRBJ2-2; d_call: NA; v_call: TRBV25-1; clone_size: once; cdr3_aa: CASRVLRRNENPGELFF; cdr3_nt: TGTGCCAGCAGAGTCCTCAGGAGGAATGAGAATCCCGGGGAGCTGTTTTTT
j_call: TRBJ1-2; d_call: NA; v_call: TRBV11-2; clone_size: many; cdr3_aa: CASSLGQSLNYGYTF; cdr3_nt: TGTGCCAGCAGCCTCGGACAGTCTCTTAACTATGGCTACACCTTC
j_call: TRBJ1-2; d_call: NA; v_call: TRBV12-3/TRBV12-4; clone_size: NA; cdr3_aa: CASSSGMYGYTF; cdr3_nt: TGTGCCAGCAGTTCAGGGATGTATGGCTACACCTTC
j_call: TRBJ2-7; d_call: NA; v_call: TRBV7-7; clone_size: many; cdr3_aa: CASSLDVASYEQYF; cdr3_nt: TGTGCTAGCAGCTTGGACGTAGCATCCTACGAGCAGTACTTC
j_call: TRBJ1-1; d_call: NA; v_call: TRBV29-1; clone_size: few; cdr3_aa: CSACGRNAEAFF; cdr3_nt: TGCAGCGCCTGTGGGCGGAACGCTGAAGCTTTCTTT
j_call: TRBJ2-7; d_call: NA; v_call: TRBV18; clone_size: many; cdr3_aa: CASSTGYEQYF; cdr3_nt: TGTGCCAGCAGCACAGGCTACGAGCAGTACTTC
j_call: TRBJ1-1; d_call: NA; v_call: TRBV28; clone_size: many; cdr3_aa: CATVWVGNTEAFF; cdr3_nt: TGTGCCACTGTTTGGGTCGGGAACACTGAAGCTTTCTTT
j_call: TRBJ1-1; d_call: NA; v_call: TRBV12-3/TRBV12-4; clone_size: many; cdr3_aa: CASSLGPTTGGEAFF; cdr3_nt: TGTGCCAGCAGTCTCGGTCCGACGACAGGCGGTGAAGCTTTCTTT
j_call: TRBJ1-5; d_call: NA; v_call: TRBV6-1; clone_size: many; cdr3_aa: CASKDIYSNQPQHF; cdr3_nt: TGTGCCAGCAAGGATATTTATAGCAATCAGCCCCAGCATTTT
j_call: TRBJ2-6; d_call: NA; v_call: TRBV4-1; clone_size: few; cdr3_aa: CASSQLTRRAGANVLTF; cdr3_nt: TGCGCCAGCAGCCAATTGACCCGACGGGCTGGGGCCAACGTCCTGACTTTC
j_call: TRBJ1-6; d_call: TRBD1; v_call: TRBV15; clone_size: many; cdr3_aa: CATSRSGTGYSPLHF; cdr3_nt: TGTGCCACCAGCAGATCCGGGACAGGTTATTCACCCCTCCACTTT
j_call: TRBJ1-2; d_call: NA; v_call: TRBV5-6; clone_size: many; cdr3_aa: CASSSGTTYGYTF; cdr3_nt: TGTGCCAGCAGCTCCGGGACAACCTATGGCTACACCTTC
j_call: TRBJ1-5; d_call: NA; v_call: TRBV10-3; clone_size: many; cdr3_aa: CAISDGLGNQPQHF; cdr3_nt: TGTGCCATCAGTGACGGGTTGGGCAATCAGCCCCAGCATTTT
j_call: TRBJ1-1; d_call: TRBD1; v_call: TRBV11-3; clone_size: many; cdr3_aa: CASSSPATDRGNTEAFF; cdr3_nt: TGTGCCAGCAGCTCCCCCGCGACGGACAGGGGAAACACTGAAGCTTTCTTT
j_call: TRBJ2-2; d_call: NA; v_call: TRBV7-8; clone_size: few; cdr3_aa: CASSSLSGELFF; cdr3_nt: TGTGCCAGCAGCTCCCTCTCCGGGGAGCTGTTTTTT
j_call: TRBJ1-6; d_call: NA; v_call: TRBV13; clone_size: few; cdr3_aa: CASSLRISYNSPLHF; cdr3_nt: TGTGCCAGCAGCTTACGGATCTCCTATAATTCACCCCTCCACTTT
j_call: TRBJ2-1; d_call: TRBD2; v_call: TRBV7-3; clone_size: NA; cdr3_aa: CASSLTSSGGAYEQFF; cdr3_nt: TGTGCCAGCAGCTTAACATCGAGCGGGGGGGCCTATGAGCAGTTCTTC
j_call: TRBJ2-5; d_call: NA; v_call: TRBV24-1; clone_size: many; cdr3_aa: CATSDYRLAGTQYF; cdr3_nt: TGTGCCACCAGTGATTACAGGCTGGCGGGGACCCAGTACTTC
j_call: TRBJ2-7; d_call: TRBD2; v_call: TRBV12-3/TRBV12-4; clone_size: NA; cdr3_aa: CASSLGLAGGSEQYF; cdr3_nt: TGTGCCAGCAGTTTAGGGCTAGCGGGAGGCAGCGAGCAGTACTTC
j_call: TRBJ2-7; d_call: NA; v_call: TRBV20-1; clone_size: many; cdr3_aa: CSPGTDYEQYF; cdr3_nt: TGCAGCCCCGGGACCGACTACGAGCAGTACTTC
j_call: TRBJ1-5; d_call: NA; v_call: TRBV20-1; clone_size: many; cdr3_aa: CSASAPGLDQPQHF; cdr3_nt: TGCAGTGCTAGCGCTCCGGGACTAGATCAGCCCCAGCATTTT
j_call: TRBJ2-5; d_call: NA; v_call: TRBV7-9; clone_size: NA; cdr3_aa: CASSTAPTGETQYF; cdr3_nt: TGTGCCAGCAGTACGGCCCCGACGGGGGAGACCCAGTACTTC
j_call: TRBJ1-5; d_call: TRBD1; v_call: TRBV4-1; clone_size: many; cdr3_aa: CASSLGQGKNQPQHF; cdr3_nt: TGCGCCAGCAGCTTGGGACAGGGCAAGAATCAGCCCCAGCATTTT
j_call: TRBJ1-2; d_call: NA; v_call: TRBV6-2/TRBV6-3; clone_size: many; cdr3_aa: CASRTKDIPCGYTF; cdr3_nt: TGTGCCAGCAGGACTAAGGACATCCCCTGTGGCTACACCTTC